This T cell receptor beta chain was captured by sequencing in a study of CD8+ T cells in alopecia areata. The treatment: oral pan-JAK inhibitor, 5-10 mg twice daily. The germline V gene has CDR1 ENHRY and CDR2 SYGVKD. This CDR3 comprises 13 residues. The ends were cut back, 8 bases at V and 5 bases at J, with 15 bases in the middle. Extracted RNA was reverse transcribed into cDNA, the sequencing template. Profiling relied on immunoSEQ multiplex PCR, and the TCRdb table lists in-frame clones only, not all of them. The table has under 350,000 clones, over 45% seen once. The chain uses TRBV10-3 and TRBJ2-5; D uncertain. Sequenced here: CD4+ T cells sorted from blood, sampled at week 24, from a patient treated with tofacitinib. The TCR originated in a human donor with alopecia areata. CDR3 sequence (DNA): TGTGCCATCGTGGCAGAACTGGGGGAGACCCAGTACTTC. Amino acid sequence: CAIVAELGETQYF.